What follows are 6 T cell receptor beta chains derived from one specimen sequenced in a study of T cell responses to AZD1222 COVID-19 vaccine. Produced via immunoSEQ multiplex PCR; TCRdb's table is partial and in-frame only. The data contain about 120,000 clones, 70% to 90% of them singletons. The sample was peripheral blood, taken on day 0 of AZD1222 vaccination. The receptor source for this set is an adult in good health.

The rearrangement links TRBV19 to TRBJ2-1, with D possibly matching TRBD2 (6 bases). Germline V CDR1 and CDR2: LNHDA, SQIVND (reference sequence). CDR3 length: 17 residues. Trimming left V 5 bases short and J 1 base short, with 18 bases between. The CDR3 DNA reads TGTGCCAGTAGTCCCTCCCGGGGGAGCGGTTCCTACAATGAGCAGTTCTTC. It is translated as CASSPSRGSGSYNEQFF.

This chain links TRBV4-1 with TRBJ1-4, with D hard to call. Between the trimmed V and J ends, which lost 2 bases and 5 bases, there was a span of 0 bases. CDR1 MGHRA and CDR2 YSYEKL come from the germline V gene. The CDR3 spans 11 residues. Here the CDR3 reads CASSQNEKLFF. The CDR3 DNA is TGCGCCAGCAGCCAAAATGAAAAACTGTTTTTT.

The chain employs TRBV6-4 and TRBJ1-5, with D possibly being TRBD1 (5 bases). V lost 4 bases and J lost 2, with 12 bases in between. CDR1 is MRHNA, CDR2 SNTAGT, per germline. The CDR3 consists of 15 residues. The CDR3 loop is CASSGGGGGNQPQHF. CDR3 nucleotide sequence: TGTGCCAGCAGTGGCGGGGGAGGGGGCAATCAGCCCCAGCATTTT.

This clone was seen a few times. The rearrangement links TRBV2 to TRBJ2-7; unclear D gene. Trimming shortened V by 5 bases and J by 3 bases, and 11 bases separated the two germline ends. The CDR3 has 13 residues. Germline V gene sequence: CDR1 SNHLY, CDR2 FYNNEI. CDR3 in DNA: TGTGCCAGCAGTAGCAGACCGGACTACGAGCAGTACTTC. Amino acid sequence: CASSSRPDYEQYF.

The genes are TRBV6-5 and TRBJ2-2; D is uncertain. The V gene lost 6 bases and the J gene lost 0 bases, with 5 bases spanning the gap. This CDR3 has 13 residues. Looked up from germline, CDR1 is MNHEY and CDR2 is SVGAGI. The DNA of the CDR3 is TGTGCCAGCAGCCTATCGAACACCGGGGAGCTGTTTTTT. Translation: CASSLSNTGELFF.

This clone has a single count. CDR3 residues: CSVGQGSGYGYTF. CDR3 nucleotides: TGCAGCGTTGGCCAGGGGTCGGGCTATGGCTACACCTTC. V is TRBV29-1 and J is TRBJ1-2; D is possibly TRBD1 (6 bases). The length of the CDR3 is 13 residues. Per the germline V gene, CDR1 is SQVTM and CDR2 is ANQGSEA. The ends were cut back, 4 bases at V and 4 bases at J, with 13 bases in the middle.